This paragraph covers one T cell receptor (beta chain) sequence. Its cognate antigen is unknown. Germline V gene data show CDR1 as MNHEY and CDR2 as SMNVEV (reference sequence). The CDR3 has 15 residues. V shed 4 bases and J 4 bases; nucleotides not matched to a gene: 8. Method: immunoSEQ multiplex PCR; TCRdb's copy keeps in-frame clones and lacks some. The table has around 74,000 clones, 85% to 95% seen once. The sample belongs to a study of human versus mouse CDR3 diversity and MHC coevolution. Study-wide results and caveats: Human T cells underwent selection on six different MHC II alleles. Among all groups, most of the three human donors showed least clonal inequality. Human CDR3s averaged more deletions and insertions than mouse CDR3s.

The receptor was derived from a person aged 30-69 years in good health. The V call is TRBV27, the J call TRBJ2-3; 7 bases line up with TRBD2. The source material was naive CD4+ T cells from blood. This sample's subset: CD45RO-negative CD62L-positive naive CD4 T cells. CDR3 coding DNA: TGTGCCAGCAGTTGGAGGGAGGGCCGTGCAGATACGCAGTATTTT. Protein product: CASSWREGRADTQYF.